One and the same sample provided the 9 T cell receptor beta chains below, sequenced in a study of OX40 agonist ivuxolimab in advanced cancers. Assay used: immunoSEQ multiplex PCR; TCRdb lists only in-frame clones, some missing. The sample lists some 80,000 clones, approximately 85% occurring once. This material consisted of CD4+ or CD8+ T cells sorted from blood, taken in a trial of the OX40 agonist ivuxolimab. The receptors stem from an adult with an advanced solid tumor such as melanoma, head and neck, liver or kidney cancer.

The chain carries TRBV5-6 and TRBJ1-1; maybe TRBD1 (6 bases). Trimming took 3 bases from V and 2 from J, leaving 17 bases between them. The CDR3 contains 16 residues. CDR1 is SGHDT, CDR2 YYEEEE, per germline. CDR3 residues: CASSWMPRDTNTEAFF. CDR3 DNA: TGTGCCAGCAGCTGGATGCCTAGGGACACCAACACTGAAGCTTTCTTT.

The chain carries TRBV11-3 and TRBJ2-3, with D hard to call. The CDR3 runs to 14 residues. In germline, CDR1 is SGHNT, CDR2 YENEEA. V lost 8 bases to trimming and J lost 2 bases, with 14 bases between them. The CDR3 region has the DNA TGTGCCAGCTCTATATCTGGGGACACAGATACGCAGTATTTT. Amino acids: CASSISGDTDTQYF.

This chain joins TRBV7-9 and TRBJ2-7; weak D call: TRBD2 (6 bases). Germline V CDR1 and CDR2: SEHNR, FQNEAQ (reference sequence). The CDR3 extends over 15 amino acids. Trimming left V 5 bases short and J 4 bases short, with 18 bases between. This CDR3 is CASSPLWGVEYEQYF. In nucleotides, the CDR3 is TGTGCCAGCAGCCCTCTATGGGGGGTCGAATACGAGCAGTACTTC.

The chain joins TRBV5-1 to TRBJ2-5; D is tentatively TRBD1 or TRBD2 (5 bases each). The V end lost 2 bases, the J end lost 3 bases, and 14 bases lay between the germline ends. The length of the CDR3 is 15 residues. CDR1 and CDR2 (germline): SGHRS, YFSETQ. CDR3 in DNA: TGCGCCAGCAGCTTTCAAGGCCGAGGGGAAGAGACCCAGTACTTC. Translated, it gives CASSFQGRGEETQYF.

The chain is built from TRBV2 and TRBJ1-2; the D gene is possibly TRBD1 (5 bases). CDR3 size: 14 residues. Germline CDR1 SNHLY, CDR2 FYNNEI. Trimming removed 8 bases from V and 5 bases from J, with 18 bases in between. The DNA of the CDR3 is TGTGCCAGCGGCTCACAGGAATTTGGGTATGGCTACACCTTC. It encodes CASGSQEFGYGYTF.

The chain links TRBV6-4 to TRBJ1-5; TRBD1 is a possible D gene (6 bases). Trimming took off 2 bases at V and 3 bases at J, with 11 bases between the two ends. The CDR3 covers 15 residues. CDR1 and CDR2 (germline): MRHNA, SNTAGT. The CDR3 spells CASSDGGRDNQPQHF. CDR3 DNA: TGTGCCAGCAGTGACGGGGGGCGCGACAATCAGCCCCAGCATTTT.

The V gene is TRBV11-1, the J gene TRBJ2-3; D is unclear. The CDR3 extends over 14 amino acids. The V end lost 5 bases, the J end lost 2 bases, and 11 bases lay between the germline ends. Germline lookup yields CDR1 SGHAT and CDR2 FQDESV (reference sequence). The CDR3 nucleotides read TGTGCCAGCAGCCCCCGGGCCCTCACAGATACGCAGTATTTT. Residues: CASSPRALTDTQYF.

CDR3 in DNA: TGCGCCAGCAGCTTGGACAAGGGAGCAGAGACCCAGTACTTC. Its protein product is CASSLDKGAETQYF. The chain carries TRBV5-1 and TRBJ2-5; perhaps TRBD2 as D (5 bases). There are 14 residues in the CDR3. V was pared by 0 bases and J by 4 bases, with 10 bases between. CDR1 and CDR2 (germline): SGHRS, YFSETQ.

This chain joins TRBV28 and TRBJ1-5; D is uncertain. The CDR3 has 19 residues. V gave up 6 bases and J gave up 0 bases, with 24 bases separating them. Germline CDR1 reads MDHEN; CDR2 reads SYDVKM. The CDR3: CASRNRFGLLSYSNQPQHF. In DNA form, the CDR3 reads TGTGCCAGCAGAAACCGGTTCGGACTCCTTTCTTATAGCAATCAGCCCCAGCATTTT.